This T cell receptor beta chain was identified in a study of blood T cell repertoires in COVID-19 (dated by TCRdb to 2019 to 2021). Notes on the research overall: Samples covering the acute and convalescent phases of COVID-19 were provided by collaborators in the United States, Italy and Spain. The prospective study material was composed of cDNA or gDNA derived from T cells, B-cell-depleted T cells, or PBMCs. The dataset comprised deeply sampled blood TCRbeta repertoires from subjects exposed to, actively infected with, or recovered from COVID-19. The repertoires were released in a freely available public database intended as a resource for research on the immune response to SARS-CoV-2. The samples were drawn from two sources: the first 160 participants of the ongoing ImmuneRACE study, and 950 to 1,500 subjects contributed by 6 global collaborators. The sample metadata nearly always contained a de-identified subject ID, COVID-19 status, age in years and sex. Where HLA class I and class II types were available, the types were taken from metadata supplied by the sample provider, not from assay-based typing.

V is reduced by 6 bases and J by 6 bases, leaving a spacing of 17 bases between them. Its CDR3 holds 14 amino acids, cysteine through phenylalanine. CDR3 DNA only is kept here, 42 bases in frame from base 1. Taken from the germline V gene (reference sequence), the CDR1 and CDR2 loops are LNHDA and SQIVND. TCRbeta CDR3 regions were amplified from genomic DNA by means of the immunoSEQ Assay, a bias-controlled multiplex PCR. Processing in the source paper ran as follows. Nucleated cell counts per sample were estimated from amplification of reference gene primers within the assay. Sequence reads were collapsed and filtered to measure the absolute abundance of every unique TCRbeta CDR3 rearrangement. For each sample, productive Simpson clonality was calculated as the square root of Simpson's diversity index across productive rearrangements. TCRdb obtained this table from immuneACCESS and retained in-frame rearrangements with V and J assigned. These tables miss some clones; where compared with another copy, unresolved V genes account for less than half of the shortfall, and the remainder is unexplained. The DNA was the basis for D and trimming; V, J and clone size are from that table. Counted in this sample were roughly 180,000 clones; approximately 80% of them appeared once. The ten most abundant clones make up over 6.5% of the sample.

Study-level results and caveats: The amount of clinical and demographic metadata varied by source and participant and was provided uncurated.

One collaborating source in Seattle enrolled patients during active infection and followed them longitudinally through the course of disease. Collaborating institutions collected whole blood in K2EDTA tubes following their own protocols. Collaborator samples were shipped for TCRbeta analysis as frozen whole blood, isolated PBMCs, or DNA extracted from either sample type. As for this clone: Its antigen is not yet known. Base-call qualities are not available, and no considerably larger clone is one nucleotide away.

The receptor chain draws on TRBV19 and TRBJ1-1; a weak D assignment points to TRBD1 (6 bases agree). This TCR was recovered from a woman between 35 and 50 years old with COVID-19, enrolled during active disease. Sequences were obtained from peripheral blood. CDR3 loop: CASRQGGGKAEAFF. The sequenced DNA is TGTGCCAGTAGACAGGGCGGGGGAAAAGCTGAAGCTTTCTTT.